This T cell receptor beta chain was obtained from a study of graft-versus-host responses after intestinal transplantation. Method: immunoSEQ multiplex PCR; TCRdb's copy keeps in-frame clones and lacks some. In the table there are 90,000 to 150,000 clones, approximately 92% of which are singletons. In this sample, this clone turned up once. The antigen remains unidentified. V was pared by 4 bases and J by 4 bases, with 15 bases of the junction left unmatched. This CDR3 has 19 amino acids. The germline gives CDR1 SGHRS, CDR2 YFSETQ. The receptor was isolated from a human donor who received an intestinal transplant. The J gene is TRBJ2-1, the V gene TRBV5-1; the match to TRBD2 covers 12 bases. The sample in question was unstimulated CD4+ T cells sorted from spleen or lymph node cells, obtained before intestinal transplant. In nucleotides, the CDR3 is TGCGCCAGCAGCAACGTGCTGACGGGAGGACTAGCGGGATACAATGAGCAGTTCTTC. Residues: CASSNVLTGGLAGYNEQFF.